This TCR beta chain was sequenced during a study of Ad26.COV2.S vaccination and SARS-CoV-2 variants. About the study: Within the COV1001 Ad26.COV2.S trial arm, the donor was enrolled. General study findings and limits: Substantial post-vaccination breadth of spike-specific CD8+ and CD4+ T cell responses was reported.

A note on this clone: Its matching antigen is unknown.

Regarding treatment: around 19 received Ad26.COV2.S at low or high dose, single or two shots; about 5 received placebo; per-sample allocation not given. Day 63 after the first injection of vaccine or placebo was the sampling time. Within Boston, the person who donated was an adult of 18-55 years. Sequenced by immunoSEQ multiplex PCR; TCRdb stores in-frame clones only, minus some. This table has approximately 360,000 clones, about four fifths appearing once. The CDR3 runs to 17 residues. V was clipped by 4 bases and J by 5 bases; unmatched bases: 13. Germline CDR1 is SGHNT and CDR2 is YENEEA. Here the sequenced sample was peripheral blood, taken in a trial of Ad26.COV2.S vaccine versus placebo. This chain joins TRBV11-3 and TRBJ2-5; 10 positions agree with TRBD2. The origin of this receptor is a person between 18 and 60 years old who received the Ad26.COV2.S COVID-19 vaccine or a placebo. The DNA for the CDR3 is TGTGCCAGCAGCTCAACTGGAAGCGGGAGGGCTGGTGAGACCCAGTACTTC. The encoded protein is CASSSTGSGRAGETQYF.